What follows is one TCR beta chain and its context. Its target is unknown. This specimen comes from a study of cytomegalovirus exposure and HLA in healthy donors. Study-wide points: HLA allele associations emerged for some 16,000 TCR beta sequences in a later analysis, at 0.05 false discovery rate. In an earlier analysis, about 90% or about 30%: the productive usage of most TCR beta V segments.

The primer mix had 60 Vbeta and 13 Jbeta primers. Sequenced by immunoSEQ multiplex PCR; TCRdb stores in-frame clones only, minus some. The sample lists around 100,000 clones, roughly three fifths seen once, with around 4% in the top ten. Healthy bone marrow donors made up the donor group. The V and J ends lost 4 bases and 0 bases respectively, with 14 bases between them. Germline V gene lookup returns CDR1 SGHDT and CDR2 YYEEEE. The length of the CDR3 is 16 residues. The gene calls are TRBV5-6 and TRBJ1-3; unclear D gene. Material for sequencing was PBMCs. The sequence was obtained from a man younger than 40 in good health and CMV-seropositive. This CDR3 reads CASSPIGANSGNTIYF. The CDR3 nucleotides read TGTGCCAGCAGCCCGATAGGAGCCAACTCTGGAAACACCATATATTTT.